The 26 T cell receptor beta chains below were found in one sample sequenced in a study of blood T cell repertoires in COVID-19. Libraries were prepared by immunoSEQ multiplex PCR; TCRdb keeps only in-frame clonotypes and omits some of them. The sample contains about 260,000 clones, roughly 88% of which appear only once. The sample consisted of peripheral blood. All receptors come from a human donor in a cohort sampled during active COVID-19.

This chain connects TRBV28 to TRBJ2-1; D gene unclear. CDR3 size: 11 residues. CDR1 is MDHEN and CDR2 is SYDVKM in the germline V gene. The CDR3: CATQLGSQQFF. DNA of the CDR3: TGTGCGACCCAATTGGGTAGCCAGCAGTTCTTC.

A single count supports this clone. This chain connects TRBV7-2 to TRBJ2-5, with 7 nucleotides matching TRBD2. Germline CDR1 reads SGHTA; CDR2 reads FQGNSA. The CDR3 has 13 amino acids. The J segment lost 12 bases and the V segment lost 2 bases, leaving 9 bases of the junction unmatched. The CDR3, as DNA: TGTGCCAGCAGCTTACCCACTCCGGGACTAAAGTACTTC. Its protein product is CASSLPTPGLKYF.

The chain joins TRBV28 to TRBJ2-7; D is ambiguous. There are 11 residues in the CDR3. Germline V gene lookup returns CDR1 MDHEN and CDR2 SYDVKM. Trimming stripped 3 bases from V and 3 bases from J, with 3 bases between. CDR3: CASSFYYEQYF. The CDR3 coding sequence is TGTGCCAGCAGTTTTTACTACGAGCAGTACTTC.

This chain uses TRBV30 with TRBJ1-3; D is unresolved. V dropped 0 bases and J dropped 2 bases, with 8 bases sitting between them. The germline CDR1 and CDR2 sequences are GTSNPN and SVGIG (reference sequence). The CDR3 is made up of 14 amino acids. CDR3: CAWSVFGAGNTIYF. The CDR3 DNA sequence: TGTGCCTGGAGTGTATTTGGAGCTGGAAACACCATATATTTT.

The V gene is TRBV19, the J gene TRBJ2-7, with 14 nucleotides matching TRBD2. Germline assignment: CDR1 LNHDA and CDR2 SQIVND (reference sequence). The CDR3 has 16 residues. Trimming took 4 bases from V and 1 from J; bases not matched to a gene: 3. The CDR3 DNA reads as TGTGCCAGTAGTACGGGACTAGCGGGAGCGTCCTACGAGCAGTACTTC. It encodes CASSTGLAGASYEQYF.

The V and J genes are TRBV7-6 and TRBJ2-5; 9 bases match TRBD1. V gave up 1 base and J gave up 5 bases; unmatched junction bases: 5. Per germline, CDR1 SGHVS and CDR2 FNYEAQ. This CDR3 has 15 amino acids. The CDR3 is CASSLVTGGWETQYF. The CDR3 DNA sequence: TGTGCCAGCAGCTTAGTCACAGGGGGCTGGGAGACCCAGTACTTC. The entire variable domain, with the rest obtained from reference TRBV7-6 and TRBJ2-5, is as follows: GAGVSQSPRYKVTKRGQDVALRCDPISGHVSLYWYRQALGQGPEFLTYFNYEAQQDKSGLPNDRFSAERPEGSISTLTIQRTEQRDSAMYRCASSLVTGGWETQYFGPGTRLLVL.

The rearrangement links TRBV6-5 to TRBJ2-7, with 7 nucleotides matching TRBD1. The V segment lost 4 bases and the J segment 6 bases; nucleotides outside the gene matches: 9. Germline CDR1 reads MNHEY; CDR2 reads SVGAGI. The CDR3 length is 14 residues. This chain's CDR3 is CASSSRTGQFEQYF. The DNA of the CDR3 is TGTGCCAGCAGTTCCAGGACAGGACAATTCGAGCAGTACTTC.

V and J are TRBV12-3 or TRBV12-4 and TRBJ1-1, with 8 bases that match TRBD1. There are 13 residues in the CDR3. V gave up 8 bases and J gave up 1 base; unmatched junction bases: 3. The CDR3 loop is CASRTGRNTEAFF. CDR3 coding DNA: TGTGCCAGCCGGACAGGGCGGAACACTGAAGCTTTCTTT.

The V call is TRBV2, the J call TRBJ2-1; D not resolved. Trimming left V 2 bases short and J 8 bases short, with 4 bases between. The CDR3 sequence is 11 residues long. Germline V lookup: CDR1 SNHLY, CDR2 FYNNEI. The CDR3 nucleotides are TGTGCCAGCAGTGAAATATATGAGCAGTTCTTC. Its translation is CASSEIYEQFF.

CDR3 region: CAWSTLDRDPYEQYF. Here the CDR3 DNA reads TGTGCCTGGAGTACCCTGGACAGGGACCCCTACGAGCAGTACTTC. The J gene is TRBJ2-7, the V gene TRBV30; 8 nucleotides align to TRBD1. The V and J ends lost 2 bases and 2 bases, in that order; junction bases with no gene match: 8. The CDR3 loop spans 15 amino acids. CDR1 is GTSNPN and CDR2 is SVGIG in the germline V gene (reference sequence).

The CDR3 here is CASSPQSGNTGELFF. The CDR3 DNA follows: TGTGCCAGCAGCCCCCAGAGCGGGAACACCGGGGAGCTGTTTTTT. The chain couples TRBV7-9 to TRBJ2-2, with D possibly matching TRBD2 (5 bases). V was clipped by 5 bases and J by 1 base, with 11 bases between them. CDR1 and CDR2 (germline): SEHNR, FQNEAQ (reference sequence). CDR3 length equals 15 residues.

This clone turned up a few times. The V call is TRBV19, the J call TRBJ2-6; possible D gene TRBD1, 5 bases. This CDR3 is 16 amino acids long. The V gene lost 10 bases and the J gene lost 0 bases, with 16 bases spanning the gap. CDR1 is LNHDA, CDR2 SQIVND, per germline (reference sequence). This chain's CDR3 is CATTSRQGSGANVLTF. The CDR3 nucleotides read TGTGCCACTACCTCCCGTCAGGGCTCTGGGGCCAACGTCCTGACTTTC. Based on the CDR3 plus reference TRBV19 and TRBJ2-6, the full variable domain is DGGITQSPKYLFRKEGQNVTLSCEQNLNHDAMYWYRQDPGQGLRLIYYSQIVNDFQKGDIAEGYSVSREKKESFPLTVTSAQKNPTAFYLCATTSRQGSGANVLTFGAGSRLTVL.

This clone was counted a single time. J is TRBJ1-2 and V is TRBV6-5, with 7 bases fitting TRBD1. This CDR3 has 14 residues. J lost 3 bases, V lost 8 bases, and 9 bases had no gene match. In germline, CDR1 is MNHEY, CDR2 SVGAGI. For the CDR3, the DNA is TGTGCCAGCCTCCCCTGGACAGGAGACTATGGCTACACCTTC. Protein sequence: CASLPWTGDYGYTF.

The rearrangement uses TRBV10-3 and TRBJ1-1; 12 positions agree with TRBD1. CDR3 size: 13 residues. Germline CDR1 and CDR2: ENHRY and SYGVKD. Trimming removed 10 bases from V and 9 bases from J; junction bases left unmatched: 9. CDR3 loop: CATNPGQGAKAFF. The CDR3 DNA is TGTGCCACCAATCCGGGACAGGGGGCAAAAGCTTTCTTT.

The chain carries TRBV18 and TRBJ1-1, with D possibly matching TRBD1 (5 bases). V was cut by 3 bases and J by 7 bases, with 15 bases left in between. Per the germline V gene, CDR1 is KGHSH and CDR2 is LQKENI. CDR3 length: 14 residues. The CDR3 bases are TGTGCCAGCTCACCCCCCGGGGGGGTCGATGAAGCTTTCTTT. Residues: CASSPPGGVDEAFF.

This chain uses TRBV30 with TRBJ1-6; D might be TRBD1 (5 bases). The germline V gene encodes CDR1 GTSNPN and CDR2 SVGIG (reference sequence). CDR3 length equals 13 residues. V lost 4 bases and J lost 10, with 14 bases in between. The CDR3 DNA is TGTGCCTGGACAGTGGGGGGGGGATCACCCCTCCACTTT. It is translated as CAWTVGGGSPLHF. The full variable domain, in which reference TRBV30 and TRBJ1-6 provide the parts outside the CDR3, is SQTIHQWPATLVQPVGSPLSLECTVEGTSNPNLYWYRQAAGRGLQLLFYSVGIGQISSEVPQNLSASRPQDRQFILSSKKLLLSDSGFYLCAWTVGGGSPLHFGNGTRLTVT.

The chain combines TRBV30 with TRBJ1-1; weak D call: TRBD1 (5 bases). Per the germline V gene, CDR1 is GTSNPN and CDR2 is SVGIG (reference sequence). Trimming shortened V by 2 bases and J by 5 bases, and 6 bases separated the two germline ends. The CDR3 is made up of 11 amino acids. CDR3 DNA sequence: TGTGCCTGGAGTAGGGGAACTGAAGCTTTCTTT. As protein: CAWSRGTEAFF.

This chain's CDR3 is CASSGAGTGPFSGANVLTF. The CDR3 region has the DNA TGTGCCAGCAGCGGTGCCGGGACAGGGCCTTTCTCTGGGGCCAACGTCCTGACTTTC. The chain couples TRBV9 to TRBJ2-6; 9 bases align to TRBD1. V lost 3 bases, J lost 0 bases, and 10 bases stayed unmatched. Germline CDR1 and CDR2: SGDLS and YYNGEE. CDR3 size: 19 residues.

This clone was picked up one time. The chain has TRBV7-2 and TRBJ2-7; 10 bases are a match to TRBD2. Germline values: CDR1 SGHTA, CDR2 FQGNSA. The CDR3 runs 18 residues. V was clipped by 1 base and J by 2 bases; unmatched bases: 11. The CDR3 DNA reads TGTGCCAGCAGCTTAGGCCCTCTCGGAGCGGGAGGGACCTACGAGCAGTACTTC. It encodes CASSLGPLGAGGTYEQYF.

In its sample, this clone was seen once. V gene TRBV27 combines with J gene TRBJ1-1; 8 nucleotides align to TRBD1. Unmatched junction bases numbered 2, after V lost 5 bases and J lost 6 bases. CDR3 length equals 12 residues. Germline V gene sequence: CDR1 MNHEY, CDR2 SMNVEV (reference sequence). The CDR3 here is CASSRQGSEAFF. The CDR3 DNA follows: TGTGCCAGCAGTAGACAGGGGTCTGAAGCTTTCTTT.

The rearrangement links TRBV7-2 to TRBJ2-3, with 13 bases identical to TRBD2. The CDR3 contains 14 residues. The ends lost 5 bases at V and 6 bases at J; junction bases unmatched: 2. The germline V gene encodes CDR1 SGHTA and CDR2 FQGNSA. Here the CDR3 reads CASSPGLAGDTQYF. In DNA form, the CDR3 reads TGTGCCAGCAGCCCGGGACTAGCGGGGGATACGCAGTATTTT.

The chain is built from TRBV2 and TRBJ2-7; D is undetermined. The CDR3 spans 11 residues. The V end lost 6 bases, the J end lost 3 bases, and 6 bases lay between the germline ends. Germline-derived CDR1 and CDR2 are SNHLY and FYNNEI. CDR3 protein: CASRSSYEQYF. The CDR3 DNA is TGTGCCAGCAGGTCGAGCTACGAGCAGTACTTC.

The chain recombines TRBV7-2 with TRBJ2-7; 12 nucleotides align to TRBD1. Germline V gene data show CDR1 as SGHTA and CDR2 as FQGNSA. CDR3 length equals 15 residues. The J segment lost 4 bases and the V segment lost 3 bases, leaving 4 bases of the junction unmatched. The CDR3 loop reads CASSLGQGAYYEQYF. For the CDR3, the DNA is TGTGCCAGCAGCTTGGGACAGGGGGCGTATTACGAGCAGTACTTC. The full variable domain, its missing parts supplied by reference TRBV7-2 and TRBJ2-7, is GAGVSQSPSNKVTEKGKDVELRCDPISGHTALYWYRQSLGQGLEFLIYFQGNSAPDKSGLPSDRFSAERTGGSVSTLTIQRTQQEDSAVYLCASSLGQGAYYEQYFGPGTRLTVT.

The chain has TRBV7-9 and TRBJ1-2, with 10 nucleotides matching TRBD1. The CDR3 length is 16 residues. Germline CDR1 reads SEHNR; CDR2 reads FQNEAQ (reference sequence). Trimming removed 4 bases from V and 3 bases from J; junction bases left unmatched: 8. Here the CDR3 reads CASSYRQGAEDYGYTF. DNA for the CDR3: TGTGCCAGCAGCTACAGACAGGGGGCTGAAGACTATGGCTACACCTTC.

The chain links TRBV19 to TRBJ1-2; D gene unclear. The V and J ends lost 7 bases and 8 bases respectively, with 20 bases between them. This CDR3 has 14 residues. Germline CDR1 reads LNHDA; CDR2 reads SQIVND (reference sequence). CDR3 sequence: CASTAGDKGRGYTF. CDR3 in DNA: TGTGCCAGTACCGCGGGCGACAAAGGTCGCGGCTACACCTTC. Full variable domain (rest looked up from reference TRBV19 and TRBJ1-2): DGGITQSPKYLFRKEGQNVTLSCEQNLNHDAMYWYRQDPGQGLRLIYYSQIVNDFQKGDIAEGYSVSREKKESFPLTVTSAQKNPTAFYLCASTAGDKGRGYTFGSGTRLTVV.

This clone was counted a single time. J is TRBJ1-2 and V is TRBV24-1; 8 positions agree with TRBD1. Germline V gives CDR1 KGHDR, CDR2 SFDVKD. CDR3 length: 13 residues. Germline trimming cut 4 bases from V and 7 bases from J; bases unmatched to any gene: 4. The chain's CDR3 is CATSEGRGLGYTF. The CDR3 region has the DNA TGTGCCACCAGTGAGGGCAGGGGGCTTGGCTACACCTTC.